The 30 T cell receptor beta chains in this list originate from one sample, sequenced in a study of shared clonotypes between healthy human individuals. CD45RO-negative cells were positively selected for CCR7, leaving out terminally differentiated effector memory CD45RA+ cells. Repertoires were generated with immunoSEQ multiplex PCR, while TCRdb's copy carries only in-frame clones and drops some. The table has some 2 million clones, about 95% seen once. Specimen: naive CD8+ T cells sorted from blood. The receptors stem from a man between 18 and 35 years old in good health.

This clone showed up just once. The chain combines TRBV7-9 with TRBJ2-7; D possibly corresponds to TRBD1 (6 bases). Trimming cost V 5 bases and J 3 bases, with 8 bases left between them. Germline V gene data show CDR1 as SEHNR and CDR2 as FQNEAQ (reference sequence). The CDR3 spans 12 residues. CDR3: CASSGDIYEQYF. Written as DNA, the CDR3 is TGTGCCAGCAGCGGGGACATCTACGAGCAGTACTTC.

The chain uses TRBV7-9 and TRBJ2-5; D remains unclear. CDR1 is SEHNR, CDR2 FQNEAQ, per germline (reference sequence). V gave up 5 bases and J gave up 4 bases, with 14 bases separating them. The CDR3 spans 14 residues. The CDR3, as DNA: TGTGCCAGCAGCCCGGACCCCCGGAGAGAGACCCAGTACTTC. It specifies CASSPDPRRETQYF.

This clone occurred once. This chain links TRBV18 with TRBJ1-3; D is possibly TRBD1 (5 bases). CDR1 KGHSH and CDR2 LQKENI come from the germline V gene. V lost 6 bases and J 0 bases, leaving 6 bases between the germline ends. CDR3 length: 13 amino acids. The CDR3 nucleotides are TGTGCCAGCTCCGACAGCTCTGGAAACACCATATATTTT. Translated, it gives CASSDSSGNTIYF.

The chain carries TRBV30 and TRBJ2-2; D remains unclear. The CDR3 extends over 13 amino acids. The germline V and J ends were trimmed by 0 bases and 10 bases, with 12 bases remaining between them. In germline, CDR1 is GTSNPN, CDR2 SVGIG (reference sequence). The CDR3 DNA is TGTGCCTGGAGTGTTTCCTCCTCAACGGAGCTGTTTTTT. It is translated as CAWSVSSSTELFF.

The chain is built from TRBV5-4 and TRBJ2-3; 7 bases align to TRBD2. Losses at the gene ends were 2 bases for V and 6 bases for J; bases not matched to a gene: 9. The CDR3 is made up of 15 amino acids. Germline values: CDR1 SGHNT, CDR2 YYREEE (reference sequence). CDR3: CASSLAGLRVDTQYF. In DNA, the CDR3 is TGTGCCAGCAGCTTAGCGGGACTCCGAGTGGATACGCAGTATTTT. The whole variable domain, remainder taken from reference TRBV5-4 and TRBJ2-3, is ETGVTQSPTHLIKTRGQQVTLRCSSQSGHNTVSWYQQALGQGPQFIFQYYREEENGRGNFPPRFSGLQFPNYSSELNVNALELDDSALYLCASSLAGLRVDTQYFGPGTRLTVL.

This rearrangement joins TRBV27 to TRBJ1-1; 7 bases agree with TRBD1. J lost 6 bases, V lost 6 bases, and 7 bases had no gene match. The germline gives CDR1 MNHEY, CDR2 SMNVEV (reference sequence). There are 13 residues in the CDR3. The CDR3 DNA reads TGTGCCAGCAGCTACAGGGGTAAAGCTGAAGCTTTCTTT. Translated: CASSYRGKAEAFF.

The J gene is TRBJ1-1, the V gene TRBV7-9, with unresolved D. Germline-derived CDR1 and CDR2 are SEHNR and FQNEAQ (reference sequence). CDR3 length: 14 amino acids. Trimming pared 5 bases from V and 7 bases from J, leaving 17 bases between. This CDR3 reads CASSRIPGIGEAFF. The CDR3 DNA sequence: TGTGCCAGCAGCCGTATCCCCGGAATCGGTGAAGCTTTCTTT.

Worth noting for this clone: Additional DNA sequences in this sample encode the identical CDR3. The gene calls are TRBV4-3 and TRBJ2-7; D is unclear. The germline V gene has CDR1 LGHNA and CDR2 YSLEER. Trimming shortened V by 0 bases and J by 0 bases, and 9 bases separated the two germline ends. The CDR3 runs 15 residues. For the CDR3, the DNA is TGCGCCAGCAGCCAAGATCCAGGAAGCTCCTACGAGCAGTACTTC. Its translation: CASSQDPGSSYEQYF.

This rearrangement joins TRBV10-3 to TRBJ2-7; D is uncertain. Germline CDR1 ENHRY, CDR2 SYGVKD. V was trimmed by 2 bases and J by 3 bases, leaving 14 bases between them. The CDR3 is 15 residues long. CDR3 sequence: CAISEVFSLDYEQYF. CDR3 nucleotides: TGTGCCATCAGTGAGGTCTTTTCATTGGACTACGAGCAGTACTTC.

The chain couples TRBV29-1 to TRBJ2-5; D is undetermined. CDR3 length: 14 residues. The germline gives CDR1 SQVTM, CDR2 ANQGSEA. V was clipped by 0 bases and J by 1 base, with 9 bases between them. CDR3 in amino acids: CSVEDGRLQETQYF. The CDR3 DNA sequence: TGCAGCGTTGAAGATGGGCGACTCCAAGAGACCCAGTACTTC.

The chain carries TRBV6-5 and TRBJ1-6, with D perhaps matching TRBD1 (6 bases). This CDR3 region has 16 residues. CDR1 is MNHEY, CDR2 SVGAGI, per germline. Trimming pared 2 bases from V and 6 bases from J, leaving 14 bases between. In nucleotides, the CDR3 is TGTGCCAGCAGTTACGCGGGGGGCGAGGGTAATTCACCCCTCCACTTT. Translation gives CASSYAGGEGNSPLHF.

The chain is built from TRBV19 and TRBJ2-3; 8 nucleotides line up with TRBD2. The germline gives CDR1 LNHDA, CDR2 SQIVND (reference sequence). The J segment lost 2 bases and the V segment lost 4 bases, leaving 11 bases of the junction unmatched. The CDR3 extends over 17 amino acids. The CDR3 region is CASSTHPRLALTDTQYF. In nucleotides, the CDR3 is TGTGCCAGTAGTACTCACCCCCGACTAGCGCTCACAGATACGCAGTATTTT.

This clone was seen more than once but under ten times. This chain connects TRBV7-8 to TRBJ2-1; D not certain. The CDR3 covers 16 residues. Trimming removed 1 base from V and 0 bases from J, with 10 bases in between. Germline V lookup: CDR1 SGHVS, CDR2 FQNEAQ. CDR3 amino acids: CASSLDGWGSYNEQFF. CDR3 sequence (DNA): TGTGCCAGCAGCTTAGACGGGTGGGGCTCCTACAATGAGCAGTTCTTC.

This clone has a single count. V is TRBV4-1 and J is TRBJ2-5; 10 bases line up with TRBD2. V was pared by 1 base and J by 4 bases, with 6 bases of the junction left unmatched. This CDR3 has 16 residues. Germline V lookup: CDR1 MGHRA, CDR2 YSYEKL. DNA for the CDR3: TGCGCCAGCAGCCAAGTAACTAGCGGGAAGGGAGAGACCCAGTACTTC. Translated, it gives CASSQVTSGKGETQYF.

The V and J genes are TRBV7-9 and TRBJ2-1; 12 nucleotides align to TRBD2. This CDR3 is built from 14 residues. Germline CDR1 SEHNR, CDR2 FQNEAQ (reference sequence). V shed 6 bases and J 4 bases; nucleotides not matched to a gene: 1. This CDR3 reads CASRLAGGYNEQFF. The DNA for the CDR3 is TGTGCCAGCAGGCTAGCGGGAGGGTACAATGAGCAGTTCTTC.

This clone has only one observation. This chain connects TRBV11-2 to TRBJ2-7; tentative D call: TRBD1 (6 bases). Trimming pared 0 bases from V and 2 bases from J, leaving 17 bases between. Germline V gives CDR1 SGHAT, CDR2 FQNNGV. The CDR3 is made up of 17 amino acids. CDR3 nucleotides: TGTGCCAGCAGCTTAGATTCTCAGGACAGCTTTCCCTACGAGCAGTACTTC. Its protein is CASSLDSQDSFPYEQYF. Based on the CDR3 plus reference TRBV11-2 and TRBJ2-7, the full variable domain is EAGVAQSPRYKIIEKRQSVAFWCNPISGHATLYWYQQILGQGPKLLIQFQNNGVVDDSQLPKDRFSAERLKGVDSTLKIQPAKLEDSAVYLCASSLDSQDSFPYEQYFGPGTRLTVT.

The CDR3 bases are TGTGCCAGTAGCACTCCGTGGCAGCGGGGGAGTACGCAGTATTTT. It encodes CASSTPWQRGSTQYF. The chain links TRBV19 to TRBJ2-3; 8 positions match TRBD2. Germline loops: CDR1 LNHDA, CDR2 SQIVND (reference sequence). The CDR3 totals 15 residues. Trimming cost V 6 bases and J 8 bases; bases outside gene matches: 13.

The CDR3 bases are TGTGCCAGCAGTGACTCCTCCAGAGATGGTTCCAATGAGCAGTTCTTC. Protein: CASSDSSRDGSNEQFF. This rearrangement joins TRBV6-4 to TRBJ2-1, with D unresolved. The CDR3 totals 16 residues. Trimming pared 0 bases from V and 6 bases from J, leaving 15 bases between. Germline V gives CDR1 MRHNA, CDR2 SNTAGT.

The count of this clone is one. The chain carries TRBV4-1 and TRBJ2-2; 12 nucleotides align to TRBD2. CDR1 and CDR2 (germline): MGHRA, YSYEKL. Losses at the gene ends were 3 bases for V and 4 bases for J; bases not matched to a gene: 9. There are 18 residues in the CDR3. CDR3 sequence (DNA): TGCGCCAGCAGCCATCCCCCCCTACTAGCGGGAGGCACCGGGGAGCTGTTTTTT. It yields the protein CASSHPPLLAGGTGELFF.

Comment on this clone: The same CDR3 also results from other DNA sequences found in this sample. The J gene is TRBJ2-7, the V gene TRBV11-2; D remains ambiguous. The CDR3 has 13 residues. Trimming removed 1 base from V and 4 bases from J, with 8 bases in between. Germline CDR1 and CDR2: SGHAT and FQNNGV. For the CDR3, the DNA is TGTGCCAGCAGCTTAGGAGTCGCGTACGAGCAGTACTTC. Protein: CASSLGVAYEQYF.

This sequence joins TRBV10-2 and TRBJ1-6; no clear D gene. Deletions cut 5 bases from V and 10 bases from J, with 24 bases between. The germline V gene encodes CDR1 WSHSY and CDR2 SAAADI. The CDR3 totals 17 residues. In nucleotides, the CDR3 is TGCGCCAGCAGTACCATATACCTAGACGGCGCAGGCTCACCCCTCCACTTT. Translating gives CASSTIYLDGAGSPLHF.

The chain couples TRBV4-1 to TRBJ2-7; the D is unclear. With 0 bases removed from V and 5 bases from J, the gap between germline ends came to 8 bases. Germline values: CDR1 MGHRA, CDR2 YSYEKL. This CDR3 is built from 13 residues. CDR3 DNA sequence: TGCGCCAGCAGCCAAGATGGGGTTCACGAGCAGTACTTC. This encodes CASSQDGVHEQYF.

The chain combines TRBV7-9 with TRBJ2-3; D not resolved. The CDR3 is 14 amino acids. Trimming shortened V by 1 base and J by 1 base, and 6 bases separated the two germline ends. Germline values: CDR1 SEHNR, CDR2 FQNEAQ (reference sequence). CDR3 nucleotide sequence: TGTGCCAGCAGCTTAGTGGATCGCACAGATACGCAGTATTTT. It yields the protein CASSLVDRTDTQYF.

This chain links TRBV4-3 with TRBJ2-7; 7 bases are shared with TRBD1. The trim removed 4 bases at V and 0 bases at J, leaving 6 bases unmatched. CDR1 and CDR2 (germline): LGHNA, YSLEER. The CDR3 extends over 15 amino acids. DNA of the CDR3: TGCGCCAGCAGCCCCAGACAGGGAATCTCCTACGAGCAGTACTTC. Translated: CASSPRQGISYEQYF.

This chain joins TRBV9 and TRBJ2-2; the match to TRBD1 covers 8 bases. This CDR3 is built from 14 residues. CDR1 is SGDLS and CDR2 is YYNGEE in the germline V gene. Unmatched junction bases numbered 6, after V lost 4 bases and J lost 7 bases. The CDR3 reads CASSTTGAGGELFF. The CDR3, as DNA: TGTGCCAGCAGCACGACAGGGGCGGGCGGGGAGCTGTTTTTT.

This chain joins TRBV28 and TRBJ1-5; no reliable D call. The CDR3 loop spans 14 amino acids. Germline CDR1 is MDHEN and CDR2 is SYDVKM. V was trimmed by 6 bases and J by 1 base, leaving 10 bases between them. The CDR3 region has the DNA TGTGCCAGCAGGACTCGGATAAGCAATCAGCCCCAGCATTTT. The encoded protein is CASRTRISNQPQHF.

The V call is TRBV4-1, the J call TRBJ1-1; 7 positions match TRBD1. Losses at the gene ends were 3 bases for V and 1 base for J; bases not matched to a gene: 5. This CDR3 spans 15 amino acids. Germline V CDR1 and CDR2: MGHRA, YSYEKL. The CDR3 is CASSHSGQENTEAFF. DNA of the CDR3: TGCGCCAGCAGCCACTCAGGACAGGAGAACACTGAAGCTTTCTTT.

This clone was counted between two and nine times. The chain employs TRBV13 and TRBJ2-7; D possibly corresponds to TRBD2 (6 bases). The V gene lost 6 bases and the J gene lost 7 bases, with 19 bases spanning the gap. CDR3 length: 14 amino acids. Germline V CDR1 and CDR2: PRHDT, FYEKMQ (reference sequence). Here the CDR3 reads CASSHSGPLGEQYF. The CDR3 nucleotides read TGTGCCAGCAGTCATAGCGGACCGCTGGGGGAGCAGTACTTC. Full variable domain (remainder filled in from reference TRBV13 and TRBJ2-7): AAGVIQSPRHLIKEKRETATLKCYPIPRHDTVYWYQQGPGQDPQFLISFYEKMQSDKGSIPDRFSAQQFSDYHSELNMSSLELGDSALYFCASSHSGPLGEQYFGPGTRLTVT.

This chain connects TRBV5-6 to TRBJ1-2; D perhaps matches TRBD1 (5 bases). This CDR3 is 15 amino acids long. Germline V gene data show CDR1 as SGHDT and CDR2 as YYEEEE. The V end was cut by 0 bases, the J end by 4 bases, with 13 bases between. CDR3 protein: CASSLEQASGYGYTF. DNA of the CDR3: TGTGCCAGCAGCTTGGAACAGGCGTCTGGCTATGGCTACACCTTC.

The chain's CDR3 is CASGAARSYEQYF. The CDR3 DNA is TGTGCTAGTGGGGCGGCCAGGTCCTACGAGCAGTACTTC. This sequence joins TRBV12-5 and TRBJ2-7; D is ambiguous. Germline loops: CDR1 LGHNT, CDR2 FRNRAP. The germline V and J ends were trimmed by 6 bases and 1 base, with 10 bases remaining between them. This CDR3 has 13 residues. The whole variable domain, filled in from reference TRBV12-5 and TRBJ2-7, reads DARVTQTPRHKVTEMGQEVTMRCQPILGHNTVFWYRQTMMQGLELLAYFRNRAPLDDSGMPKDRFSAEMPDATLATLKIQPSEPRDSAVYFCASGAARSYEQYFGPGTRLTVT.